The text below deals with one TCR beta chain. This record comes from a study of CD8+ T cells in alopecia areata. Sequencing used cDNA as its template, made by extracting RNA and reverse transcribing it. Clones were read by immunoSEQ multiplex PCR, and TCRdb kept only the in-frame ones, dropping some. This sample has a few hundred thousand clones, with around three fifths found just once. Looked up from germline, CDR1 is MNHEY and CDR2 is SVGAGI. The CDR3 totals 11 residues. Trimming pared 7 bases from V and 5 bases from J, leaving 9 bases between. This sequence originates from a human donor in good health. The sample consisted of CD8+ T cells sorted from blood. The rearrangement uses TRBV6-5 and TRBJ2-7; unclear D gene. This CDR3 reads CASTSRDEQYF. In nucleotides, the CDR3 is TGTGCCAGCACCTCCCGAGACGAGCAGTACTTC.